One sample yielded the 28 T cell receptor beta chains listed below, sequenced in a study of OX40 agonist ivuxolimab in advanced cancers. Produced via immunoSEQ multiplex PCR; TCRdb's table is partial and in-frame only. Here the sample spans approximately 60,000 clones, 84% being singletons. The sample was CD4+ or CD8+ T cells sorted from blood, taken in a trial of the OX40 agonist ivuxolimab. The receptors derive from an adult with an advanced solid tumor such as melanoma, head and neck, liver or kidney cancer.

The chain uses TRBV19 and TRBJ1-5, with TRBD1 as a possible D gene (6 bases). The CDR3 is made up of 16 amino acids. The V gene lost 2 bases and the J gene lost 5 bases, with 16 bases spanning the gap. Germline CDR1 is LNHDA and CDR2 is SQIVND (reference sequence). This chain's CDR3 is CASSIMGQGIHQPQHF. The CDR3 nucleotides read TGTGCCAGTAGTATAATGGGGCAGGGGATACATCAGCCCCAGCATTTT.

The chain couples TRBV19 to TRBJ2-1; a weak D match, TRBD2 (5 bases). V was pared by 4 bases and J by 3 bases, with 7 bases between. The CDR3 length is 13 residues. Germline CDR1 is LNHDA and CDR2 is SQIVND (reference sequence). The CDR3 sequence is CASSSRDYNEQFF. DNA for the CDR3: TGTGCCAGTAGTAGCCGGGACTACAATGAGCAGTTCTTC.

The chain combines TRBV21-1 with TRBJ1-1. TRBV21-1 is a known pseudogene. The CDR3 is 16 residues long. DNA for the CDR3: TGTGCCAGCCGGAGGAACAGTCCCTTCATGAACACTGAAGCTTTCTTT. The encoded protein is CASRRNSPFMNTEAFF.

This clone was observed a few times. The chain employs TRBV6-5 and TRBJ2-2, with D uncertain. There are 16 residues in the CDR3. In germline, CDR1 is MNHEY, CDR2 SVGAGI. V lost 0 bases to trimming and J lost 0 bases, with 8 bases between them. Here the CDR3 DNA reads TGTGCCAGCAGTTACTCGGTTTCCTCGAACACCGGGGAGCTGTTTTTT. It specifies CASSYSVSSNTGELFF.

The chain carries TRBV11-2 and TRBJ2-2; D is perhaps TRBD2 (6 bases). This CDR3 spans 12 amino acids. Trimming shortened V by 4 bases and J by 6 bases, and 6 bases separated the two germline ends. CDR1 SGHAT and CDR2 FQNNGV come from the germline V gene. CDR3: CASSWDSGELFF. For the CDR3, the DNA is TGTGCCAGCAGCTGGGACTCCGGGGAGCTGTTTTTT.

The V gene is TRBV7-3, the J gene TRBJ2-7; 9 nucleotides agree with TRBD1. The junction had 3 bases not matched to a gene; V was cut back by 5 bases and J by 4 bases. Germline V lookup: CDR1 SGHTA, CDR2 FQGTGA. The CDR3 is made up of 13 amino acids. CDR3 sequence reads: CASSKDRGYEQYF. The CDR3 nucleotides are TGTGCCAGCAGCAAGGACAGGGGTTACGAGCAGTACTTC. Full variable domain (rest looked up from reference TRBV7-3 and TRBJ2-7): GAGVSQTPSNKVTEKGKYVELRCDPISGHTALYWYRQSLGQGPEFLIYFQGTGAADDSGLPNDRFFAVRPEGSVSTLKIQRTERGDSAVYLCASSKDRGYEQYFGPGTRLTVT.

This clone was observed a handful of times. The genes are TRBV7-5 and TRBJ1-4. TRBV7-5 is designated a pseudogene. There are 15 residues in the CDR3. The CDR3 coding sequence is TGTGTCAGAAGCTTACGGGACGGACTTAATGAAAAACTGTTTTTT. It specifies CVRSLRDGLNEKLFF.

The genes are TRBV12-5 and TRBJ2-4; TRBD2 matches 10 bases. V was pared by 5 bases and J by 11 bases, with 9 bases of the junction left unmatched. In germline, CDR1 is LGHNT, CDR2 FRNRAP. The CDR3 length is 14 residues. CDR3 loop: CASGPGLADGLQYF. CDR3 sequence (DNA): TGTGCTAGTGGTCCAGGACTAGCGGATGGCCTTCAGTACTTC.

This chain joins TRBV28 and TRBJ2-7, with D possibly TRBD1 on 6 matching bases. Germline CDR1 is MDHEN and CDR2 is SYDVKM. The CDR3 runs to 12 residues. V lost 6 bases to trimming and J lost 3 bases, with 9 bases between them. The CDR3 loop reads CASRPTGYEQYF. CDR3 bases: TGTGCCAGCAGACCGACAGGCTACGAGCAGTACTTC.

The rearrangement links TRBV30 to TRBJ2-3, with D unclear. The germline gives CDR1 GTSNPN, CDR2 SVGIG (reference sequence). V lost 0 bases and J 1 base, leaving 5 bases between the germline ends. This CDR3 is 13 amino acids long. This chain's CDR3 is CAWSVLGTDTQYF. The CDR3 coding sequence is TGTGCCTGGAGTGTACTGGGCACAGATACGCAGTATTTT.

This chain uses TRBV7-3 with TRBJ2-1, with 12 bases identical to TRBD2. Germline assignment: CDR1 SGHTA and CDR2 FQGTGA. The CDR3 is made up of 14 amino acids. J gave up 8 bases and V 5 bases, and 4 bases lay outside the gene matches. The CDR3 DNA follows: TGTGCCAGCAGCAAGACTAGCGGGAGCGATGAGCAGTTCTTC. Residues: CASSKTSGSDEQFF.

The chain combines TRBV29-1 with TRBJ1-1, with D possibly being TRBD1 (6 bases). Germline CDR1 SQVTM, CDR2 ANQGSEA. This CDR3 region has 13 residues. V lost 7 bases to trimming and J lost 3 bases, with 15 bases between them. For the CDR3, the DNA is TGCAGCGCAAGACAGGCCTTAGACACTGAAGCTTTCTTT. It yields the protein CSARQALDTEAFF.

The genes are TRBV6-5 and TRBJ2-7; the D is unclear. This CDR3 contains 13 residues. Trimming shortened V by 2 bases and J by 2 bases, and 7 bases separated the two germline ends. CDR1 is MNHEY, CDR2 SVGAGI, per germline. DNA of the CDR3: TGTGCCAGCAGTTACACCAGAACCTACGAGCAGTACTTC. Protein: CASSYTRTYEQYF.

The rearrangement joins TRBV7-2 to TRBJ2-7; 12 positions match TRBD2. CDR1 and CDR2 from the germline V gene are SGHTA and FQGNSA. The CDR3 is made up of 15 amino acids. The ends lost 4 bases at V and 7 bases at J; junction bases unmatched: 8. CDR3 amino acids: CASSSIPLAGGEQYF. CDR3 coding DNA: TGTGCCAGCAGCTCCATCCCTCTAGCGGGGGGGGAGCAGTACTTC.

The V gene is TRBV2, the J gene TRBJ2-7, with 7 bases identical to TRBD2. CDR1 and CDR2 (germline): SNHLY, FYNNEI. CDR3 length: 15 amino acids. With 5 bases clipped from V and 2 bases from J, the junction kept 9 bases outside the gene matches. CDR3 sequence: CASSMAAGEPYEQYF. In DNA form, the CDR3 reads TGTGCCAGCAGTATGGCGGCGGGAGAGCCCTACGAGCAGTACTTC.

The chain employs TRBV7-9 and TRBJ2-1; D not certain. The CDR3 consists of 13 residues. Trimming cost V 1 base and J 6 bases, with 7 bases left between them. Looked up from germline, CDR1 is SEHNR and CDR2 is FQNEAQ (reference sequence). CDR3 sequence reads: CASSLVLGNEQFF. The CDR3 region has the DNA TGTGCCAGCAGCTTAGTGCTTGGCAATGAGCAGTTCTTC.

This rearrangement joins TRBV28 to TRBJ1-5; 7 bases match TRBD1. Germline values: CDR1 MDHEN, CDR2 SYDVKM. The CDR3 is 15 amino acids. V lost 6 bases and J lost 7; bases outside the gene matches: 12. This CDR3 reads CASRAAGQAGQPQHF. The CDR3 DNA sequence: TGTGCCAGCAGGGCTGCCGGACAGGCGGGGCAGCCCCAGCATTTT.

V usage is TRBV6-1 and J usage is TRBJ2-7; 9 nucleotides align to TRBD2. The junction had 11 bases not matched to a gene; V was cut back by 7 bases and J by 7 bases. The CDR3 runs 14 residues. Per the germline V gene, CDR1 is MNHNS and CDR2 is SASEGT. For the CDR3, the DNA is TGTGCCAGCACCCCTCAGTCTAGCGGGATGGAGCAGTACTTC. It codes for CASTPQSSGMEQYF.

The chain uses TRBV25-1 and TRBJ2-7; 10 positions match TRBD2. The germline V gene encodes CDR1 MGHDK and CDR2 SYGVNS. The V gene end was trimmed by 3 bases and the J gene end by 9 bases; junction bases not matched to a gene: 11. This CDR3 is built from 15 residues. The CDR3 sequence: CASSDRSGRAFWQYF. The CDR3 nucleotides read TGTGCCAGCAGTGACCGCAGCGGGAGGGCCTTCTGGCAGTACTTC.

The rearrangement uses TRBV2 and TRBJ1-5; the match to TRBD1 covers 7 bases. With V trimmed by 2 bases and J by 7 bases, 2 bases remained unmatched. Germline values: CDR1 SNHLY, CDR2 FYNNEI. The CDR3 loop spans 13 amino acids. The CDR3 DNA is TGTGCCAGCAGTGAAACAGGGGTCCAGCCCCAGCATTTT. Its translation is CASSETGVQPQHF.

The chain is built from TRBV4-1 and TRBJ1-3; no clear D gene. CDR3 length equals 16 residues. Looked up from germline, CDR1 is MGHRA and CDR2 is YSYEKL. V dropped 0 bases and J dropped 0 bases, with 9 bases sitting between them. CDR3 in DNA: TGCGCCAGCAGCCAAGAGGGCGGCCCCTCTGGAAACACCATATATTTT. Amino acids: CASSQEGGPSGNTIYF.

V usage is TRBV7-8 and J usage is TRBJ1-2; D is undetermined. This CDR3 is 15 amino acids long. V was shortened by 0 bases and J by 2 bases, with 10 bases between the two germline ends. Germline CDR1 reads SGHVS; CDR2 reads FQNEAQ. The CDR3 nucleotides read TGTGCCAGCAGCTTAGCGGCGGGTGGGAACTATGGCTACACCTTC. Protein: CASSLAAGGNYGYTF.

The count of this clone is one. This chain uses TRBV25-1 with TRBJ2-2; maybe TRBD2 (5 bases). This CDR3 has 15 amino acids. Germline V gives CDR1 MGHDK, CDR2 SYGVNS. With 6 bases removed from V and 4 bases from J, the gap between germline ends came to 15 bases. CDR3 DNA sequence: TGTGCCAGCAGCTTCCTTTCGGGATTCACCGGGGAGCTGTTTTTT. Translation gives CASSFLSGFTGELFF. The complete variable domain, with remaining parts taken from reference TRBV25-1 and TRBJ2-2, reads EADIYQTPRYLVIGTGKKITLECSQTMGHDKMYWYQQDPGMELHLIHYSYGVNSTEKGDLSSESTVSRIRTEHFPLTLESARPSHTSQYLCASSFLSGFTGELFFGEGSRLTVL.

The genes are TRBV7-2 and TRBJ2-3; TRBD2 is a possible D gene (5 bases). This CDR3 is built from 18 residues. Germline loops: CDR1 SGHTA, CDR2 FQGNSA. Deletions cut 0 bases from V and 0 bases from J, with 16 bases between. In DNA, the CDR3 is TGTGCCAGCAGCTTAGCGCGGGCTAGCATAAAGAGCACAGATACGCAGTATTTT. Residues: CASSLARASIKSTDTQYF.

This clone was recorded only once. The chain carries TRBV5-1 and TRBJ2-2, with D uncertain. V dropped 2 bases and J dropped 0 bases, with 11 bases sitting between them. This CDR3 has 16 amino acids. Germline V gene data show CDR1 as SGHRS and CDR2 as YFSETQ. The CDR3 region has the DNA TGCGCCAGCAGCTTTGACGTACGAACGAACACCGGGGAGCTGTTTTTT. Amino acids: CASSFDVRTNTGELFF.

The CDR3 nucleotides read TGCGCCAGCAGCTTGCGGGGAGCAACTAATGAAAAACTGTTTTTT. This translates into CASSLRGATNEKLFF. The chain couples TRBV5-1 to TRBJ1-4; D not certain. The CDR3 is 15 residues long. Deletions cut 1 base from V and 0 bases from J, with 7 bases between. Germline V gene lookup returns CDR1 SGHRS and CDR2 YFSETQ.

V usage is TRBV5-1 and J usage is TRBJ1-1; D not resolved. Trimming left V 7 bases short and J 2 bases short, with 12 bases between. The length of the CDR3 is 13 residues. Per the germline V gene, CDR1 is SGHRS and CDR2 is YFSETQ. The CDR3 reads CASHETENTEAFF. CDR3 DNA sequence: TGCGCCAGCCACGAAACGGAAAACACTGAAGCTTTCTTT. The entire variable domain, with the rest obtained from reference TRBV5-1 and TRBJ1-1, is as follows: KAGVTQTPRYLIKTRGQQVTLSCSPISGHRSVSWYQQTPGQGLQFLFEYFSETQRNKGNFPGRFSGRQFSNSRSEMNVSTLELGDSALYLCASHETENTEAFFGQGTRLTVV.

This clone was detected a few times. This chain joins TRBV9 and TRBJ1-4; D is uncertain. From germline, CDR1 is SGDLS and CDR2 YYNGEE. The V end lost 3 bases, the J end lost 0 bases, and 9 bases lay between the germline ends. The length of the CDR3 is 15 residues. The CDR3 reads CASSASTATNEKLFF. The CDR3 region has the DNA TGTGCCAGCAGCGCATCGACTGCAACTAATGAAAAACTGTTTTTT.